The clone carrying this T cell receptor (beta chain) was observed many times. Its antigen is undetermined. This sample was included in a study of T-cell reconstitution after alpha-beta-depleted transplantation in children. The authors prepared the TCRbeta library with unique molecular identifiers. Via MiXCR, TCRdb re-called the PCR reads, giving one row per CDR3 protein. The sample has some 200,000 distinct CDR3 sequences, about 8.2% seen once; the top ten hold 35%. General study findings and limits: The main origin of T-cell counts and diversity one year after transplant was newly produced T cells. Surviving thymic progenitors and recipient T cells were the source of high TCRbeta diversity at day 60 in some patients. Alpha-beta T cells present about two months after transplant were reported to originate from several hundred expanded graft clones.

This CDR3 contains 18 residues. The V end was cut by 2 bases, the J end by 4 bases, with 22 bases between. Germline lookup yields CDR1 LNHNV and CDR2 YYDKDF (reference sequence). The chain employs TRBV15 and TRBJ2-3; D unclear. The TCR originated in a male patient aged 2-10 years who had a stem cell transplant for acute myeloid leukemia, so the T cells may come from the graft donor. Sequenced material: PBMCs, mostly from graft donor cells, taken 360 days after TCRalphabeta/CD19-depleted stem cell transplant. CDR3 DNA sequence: TGTGCCACCAGCAGAAGCTTTATCCCGGCGGTCGACGCAGATACGCAGTATTTT. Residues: CATSRSFIPAVDADTQYF.